These 3 T cell receptor beta chains share one sample of origin, sequenced in a study of cytomegalovirus exposure and HLA in healthy donors. PCR employed 60 Vbeta and 13 Jbeta primers. Sequenced by immunoSEQ multiplex PCR; TCRdb stores in-frame clones only, minus some. The table includes fewer than 150,000 clones, approximately 77% detected once. The sequenced sample consisted of PBMCs. These receptors were obtained from a man aged 25 to 45 in good health and CMV-seronegative.

The chain is built from TRBV6-5 and TRBJ1-1; D gene uncertain. Germline V gene lookup returns CDR1 MNHEY and CDR2 SVGAGI. V was trimmed by 3 bases and J by 0 bases, leaving 8 bases between them. The CDR3 consists of 14 residues. The CDR3 DNA reads TGTGCCAGCAGTTATACGACATTGAACACTGAAGCTTTCTTT. The encoded protein is CASSYTTLNTEAFF.

The V and J genes are TRBV20-1 and TRBJ2-5; D is perhaps TRBD1 (5 bases). CDR1 is DFQATT, CDR2 SNEGSKA, per germline (reference sequence). This CDR3 has 11 residues. Trimming took 8 bases from V and 0 from J, leaving 7 bases between them. The CDR3 nucleotides read TGCAGTCCGGACAACCAAGAGACCCAGTACTTC. It translates to CSPDNQETQYF.

There are a few counts of this clone. The chain employs TRBV6-5 and TRBJ1-2; 9 bases align to TRBD1. V lost 6 bases to trimming and J lost 5 bases; unmatched junction nucleotides: 10. This CDR3 comprises 15 residues. Germline CDR1 MNHEY, CDR2 SVGAGI. The CDR3 loop is CASSTIQGARYGYTF. CDR3 bases: TGTGCCAGCAGCACAATACAGGGGGCTAGGTATGGCTACACCTTC.